This T cell receptor (beta chain) stems from a study of cytomegalovirus exposure and HLA in healthy donors. Study outcomes and limitations: A few chains linked to CMV were shown in vitro to be specific for CMV antigens.

Concerning this clone itself: Its antigen is undetermined.

Some clones are missing from TCRdb's copy, which holds only in-frame ones; the method was immunoSEQ multiplex PCR. The sample shows 150,000 to 200,000 clones, 70% to 90% of them seen only once. Trimming removed 4 bases from V and 2 bases from J; junction bases left unmatched: 6. The CDR3 consists of 17 residues. Germline-derived CDR1 and CDR2 are SGDLS and YYNGEE. The clonotype was recovered from a man aged 25-45 years in good health and CMV-seropositive. What was sequenced was PBMCs. The genes are TRBV9 and TRBJ2-3, with 14 bases lining up with TRBD2. Written as DNA, the CDR3 is TGTGCCAGCAGCCCCCGGGGACTAGCGGGGGTCACAGATACGCAGTATTTT. Its protein is CASSPRGLAGVTDTQYF.